The 15 T cell receptor beta chains given below trace back to one sample, sequenced in a study of T-cell reconstitution after alpha-beta-depleted transplantation in children (dated by TCRdb to 2016 to 2018). The library was obtained by PCR. The instrument given in TCRdb is Illumina HiSeq 2500. TCR libraries were prepared with molecular barcoding, using unique molecular identifiers to normalize TCRbeta repertoire quantification. TCRdb handled the public reads itself, with Q25 trimming in fastp and clone calling in MiXCR, and kept productive beta chains. Entries that share a CDR3 protein sequence are merged under the most common genes and DNA. In this sample the table shows about 580,000 distinct CDR3 sequences, under 30% of which occur a single time. 14% of the sample goes to the ten largest clones. This sample's treatment or condition label indicates: allogeneic hematopoietic cell transplantation with graft depleted of TCRalphabeta T cells and CD19 B cells.

Sequences were derived from PBMCs, mostly from graft donor cells, sampled 360 days after TCRalphabeta/CD19-depleted stem cell transplant. Source of these receptors: a boy under two years old who had a stem cell transplant for acute myeloid leukemia, so the T cells may come from the graft donor.

This rearrangement joins TRBV4-2 to TRBJ2-2; no clear D gene. This CDR3 region has 14 residues. Germline assignment: CDR1 LGHNA and CDR2 YNFKEQ. The germline V and J ends were trimmed by 2 bases and 5 bases, with 9 bases remaining between them. In nucleotides, the CDR3 is TGTGCCAGCAGCCAATCCTTAAATACCGGGGAGCTGTTTTTT. Encoded protein: CASSQSLNTGELFF.

This clonotype has ten or more counts. The J gene is TRBJ2-3, the V gene TRBV5-1, with 10 positions matching TRBD2. CDR3 length: 18 amino acids. V shed 0 bases, J shed 2 bases, and the junction held 9 bases outside the gene matches. CDR1 and CDR2 from the germline V gene are SGHRS and YFSETQ. This chain's CDR3 is CASSLAGLAGANTDTQYF. The DNA of the CDR3 is TGCGCCAGCAGCTTGGCCGGGCTAGCGGGGGCCAACACAGATACGCAGTATTTT.

This clonotype was picked up many times. The genes are TRBV14 and TRBJ2-3, with D perhaps matching TRBD1 or TRBD2 (6 bases each). Germline assignment: CDR1 SGHDN and CDR2 FVKESK. V was trimmed by 6 bases and J by 5 bases, leaving 12 bases between them. There are 13 residues in the CDR3. CDR3 protein: CASRGGLGDTQYF. The CDR3 bases are TGTGCCAGCAGAGGGGGGCTTGGAGATACGCAGTATTTT.

This clonotype occurred many times. The chain carries TRBV6-2 or TRBV6-3 and TRBJ2-2; 8 nucleotides line up with TRBD2. J gave up 0 bases and V 0 bases, and 12 bases lay outside the gene matches. The CDR3 is 20 amino acids. The germline CDR1 and CDR2 sequences are MNHEY and SVGEGT. CDR3 sequence: CASSYSRRSGANPNTGELFF. In nucleotides, the CDR3 is TGTGCCAGCAGTTACTCGAGGCGTAGCGGGGCAAATCCGAACACCGGGGAGCTGTTTTTT.

The V and J genes are TRBV12-3 or TRBV12-4 and TRBJ1-4, with D uncertain. This CDR3 has 16 residues. V shed 2 bases and J shed 8 bases, with 18 bases lying between them. CDR3 loop: CASSLSSSTYTEKLFF. Written as DNA, the CDR3 is TGTGCCAGCAGTTTATCTTCCAGTACGTACACCGAAAAACTGTTTTTT.

V is TRBV4-3 and J is TRBJ2-7; D is possibly TRBD2 (5 bases). Germline lookup yields CDR1 LGHNA and CDR2 YSLEER. V was cut by 3 bases and J by 5 bases, with 11 bases left in between. The CDR3 is 13 residues long. Here the CDR3 reads CASSQSGSDEQYF. CDR3 sequence (DNA): TGCGCCAGCAGCCAGAGCGGTTCGGACGAGCAGTACTTC.

The chain employs TRBV9 and TRBJ2-1; 8 bases map to TRBD2. This CDR3 contains 15 residues. Germline V gene lookup returns CDR1 SGDLS and CDR2 YYNGEE. Trimming took 3 bases from V and 2 from J; bases not matched to a gene: 4. The CDR3 nucleotides are TGTGCCAGCAGCGACGGGGGGGCCCCCTACAATGAGCAGTTCTTC. The encoded protein is CASSDGGAPYNEQFF.

This chain connects TRBV12-3 or TRBV12-4 to TRBJ1-1; no reliable D call. The CDR3 covers 14 residues. Trimming pared 5 bases from V and 0 bases from J, leaving 10 bases between. CDR3 bases: TGTGCCAGCAGTCGCGACACCATGAACACTGAAGCTTTCTTT. As protein: CASSRDTMNTEAFF.

This clonotype appeared a few times. The CDR3 bases are TGTGCCAGCAGCTTAGGGGACCGGGGACTAGCGGTGTACAATGAGCAGTTCTTC. Its protein is CASSLGDRGLAVYNEQFF. The chain carries TRBV11-2 and TRBJ2-1; TRBD2 agrees at 11 bases. Losses at the gene ends were 1 base for V and 4 bases for J; bases not matched to a gene: 9. CDR3 size: 18 residues. CDR1 SGHAT and CDR2 FQNNGV come from the germline V gene.

The CDR3 here is CASSLRGAPYNEQFF. The DNA for the CDR3 is TGTGCCAGCAGCTTGAGGGGCGCCCCCTACAATGAGCAGTTCTTC. The V call is TRBV7-2, the J call TRBJ2-1, with D tentatively TRBD1 or TRBD2 (5 bases each). V gave up 3 bases and J gave up 2 bases, with 11 bases separating them. CDR3 length: 15 residues. The germline gives CDR1 SGHTA, CDR2 FQGNSA.

The chain uses TRBV30 and TRBJ1-2; D possibly corresponds to TRBD1 (5 bases). The length of the CDR3 is 13 residues. The V end lost 0 bases, the J end lost 9 bases, and 14 bases lay between the germline ends. Germline V gene sequence: CDR1 GTSNPN, CDR2 SVGIG (reference sequence). The CDR3 loop reads CAWSVGQGNSYTF. The CDR3 DNA sequence: TGTGCCTGGAGTGTTGGGCAGGGTAATAGCTACACCTTC.

The chain links TRBV7-9 to TRBJ2-5; 9 positions agree with TRBD2. The CDR3 consists of 15 residues. The ends lost 4 bases at V and 3 bases at J; junction bases unmatched: 6. Germline lookup yields CDR1 SEHNR and CDR2 FQNEAQ (reference sequence). The CDR3 loop reads CASSSGLAPKETQYF. In DNA, the CDR3 is TGTGCCAGCAGCTCAGGACTAGCGCCCAAAGAGACCCAGTACTTC. Variable domain in full (rest from reference TRBV7-9 and TRBJ2-5): DTGVSQNPRHKITKRGQNVTFRCDPISEHNRLYWYRQTLGQGPEFLTYFQNEAQLEKSRLLSDRFSAERPKGSFSTLEIQRTEQGDSAMYLCASSSGLAPKETQYFGPGTRLLVL.

In its sample, this clonotype was seen a few times. The rearrangement links TRBV5-5 to TRBJ2-7; a weak D match, TRBD1 (5 bases). The CDR3 totals 10 residues. Germline V lookup: CDR1 SGHKS, CDR2 YYEKEE (reference sequence). The CDR3 bases are TGTGCCAGCATCACCACCCAGGGATGCGTC. Protein sequence: CASITTQGCV.

This clonotype has a count of ten or more. CDR3 DNA sequence: TGTGCCAGCGGACTAGCGGGGGGATACAATGAGCAGTTCTTC. Protein product: CASGLAGGYNEQFF. The rearrangement uses TRBV7-9 and TRBJ2-1, with 14 bases lining up with TRBD2. Germline assignment: CDR1 SEHNR and CDR2 FQNEAQ (reference sequence). The CDR3 extends over 14 amino acids. The V gene end was trimmed by 8 bases and the J gene end by 4 bases; junction bases not matched to a gene: 1.

This clonotype was recorded at least ten times. The V and J genes are TRBV20-1 and TRBJ1-4; 9 bases agree with TRBD1. CDR1 and CDR2 from the germline V gene are DFQATT and SNEGSKA (reference sequence). J was trimmed by 7 bases and V by 6 bases; bases with no gene match: 6. The CDR3 sequence is 13 residues long. CDR3: CSATRTGVEKLFF. CDR3 in DNA: TGCAGTGCCACAAGGACAGGGGTTGAAAAACTGTTTTTT.